This is a list of T cell receptor beta chains from one sample in a study of CD8 T cells in Susac syndrome. Using its own MiXCR run on the immunoSEQ multiplex PCR reads, TCRdb lists one record per CDR3 protein. The table includes more than 85,000 distinct CDR3 sequences, 90% to 95% detected once. Sequenced input: CD4+ T cells from PBMCs. Source of these receptors: a human donor with Susac syndrome. The CDR3 runs from the conserved cysteine through the conserved F or W. Fields, in order: clone size, V gene, J gene, D gene, CDR3 DNA, CDR3 protein. The D gene is left open where the match is weak. A clone size is listed for some rows: how often the clone was seen (once, few, many), or a class if it is expanded.

size: -; V: TRBV7-8; J: TRBJ2-7; D: TRBD1; DNA: TGTGCCAGCAGCTTCTTTGGGACAGGGTCGAGCTCCTACGAGCAGTACTTC; CDR3: CASSFFGTGSSSYEQYF
size: -; V: TRBV20-1; J: TRBJ1-5; D: -; DNA: TGCAGTGCTGAGACAGGCGAGCATCAGCCCCAGCATTTT; CDR3: CSAETGEHQPQHF
size: -; V: TRBV20-1; J: TRBJ2-7; D: TRBD2; DNA: TGCAGTGCTAGAGATCGAGAGCGGGGAGGGTACGAGCAGTACTTC; CDR3: CSARDRERGGYEQYF
size: -; V: TRBV7-6; J: TRBJ2-1; D: -; DNA: TGTGCCAGCAGCTTAGCGGGGTTGAGCAATGAGCAGTTCTTC; CDR3: CASSLAGLSNEQFF
size: -; V: TRBV6-5; J: TRBJ2-5; D: TRBD2; DNA: TGTGCCAGCAGTTACTCCGGGCTGCGGGGGAACCAAGAGACCCAGTACTTC; CDR3: CASSYSGLRGNQETQYF
size: -; V: TRBV9; J: TRBJ1-3; D: -; DNA: TGTGCCAGCAGCGCCCCGACCGGAAACACCATATATTTT; CDR3: CASSAPTGNTIYF
size: -; V: TRBV9; J: TRBJ2-1; D: TRBD2; DNA: TGTGCCAGCAGCGTAGGGGCGGGGGGCCAGTTTGAGCAGTTCTTC; CDR3: CASSVGAGGQFEQFF
size: -; V: TRBV20-1; J: TRBJ1-5; D: -; DNA: TGCAGTGCTAGAGCTGGTCAGCCCCAGCATTTT; CDR3: CSARAGQPQHF
size: -; V: TRBV6-2/TRBV6-3; J: TRBJ2-1; D: -; DNA: TGTGCCAGCAGGCCCCTTCGGGCGGGGAGGCAGTTCTTC; CDR3: CASRPLRAGRQFF
size: -; V: TRBV4-2; J: TRBJ2-7; D: -; DNA: TGTGCCAGCAGCCAAGAGGCGACGGTCGACTACGAGCAGTACTTC; CDR3: CASSQEATVDYEQYF
size: -; V: TRBV5-4; J: TRBJ2-4; D: -; DNA: TGTGCCAGCAGCCCTCCAGGGGTTCAAAACATTCAGTACTTC; CDR3: CASSPPGVQNIQYF
size: -; V: TRBV6-2/TRBV6-3; J: TRBJ2-2; D: -; DNA: TGTGCCAGCAGTTTGGACACCCCCGCCGGGGAGCTGTTTTTT; CDR3: CASSLDTPAGELFF
size: -; V: TRBV5-1; J: TRBJ2-1; D: TRBD1; DNA: TGCGCCAGCAGCATCGGGACAGTCTCCTACAATGAGCAGTTCTTC; CDR3: CASSIGTVSYNEQFF
size: -; V: TRBV20-1; J: TRBJ2-3; D: -; DNA: TGCAGTGCCACACCCTCGGGTGGGTTCACAGATACGCAGTATTTT; CDR3: CSATPSGGFTDTQYF
size: once; V: TRBV9; J: TRBJ1-6; D: -; DNA: TGTGCCAGCAGCCCTTCTAGCTCCTATAATTCACCCCTCCACTTT; CDR3: CASSPSSSYNSPLHF
size: -; V: TRBV29-1; J: TRBJ2-5; D: -; DNA: TGCAGCGCCTCGGAGGCAAAAGAGACCCAGTACTTC; CDR3: CSASEAKETQYF
size: -; V: TRBV9; J: TRBJ2-1; D: -; DNA: TGTGCCAGCAGCGTAGTGGGAGAGTTTAGGGATGAGCAGTTCTTC; CDR3: CASSVVGEFRDEQFF
size: few; V: TRBV30; J: TRBJ1-2; D: -; DNA: TGTGCCTGGAGTACCTCCATCCCGACAGTTCTCTATGGCTACACCTTC; CDR3: CAWSTSIPTVLYGYTF
size: -; V: TRBV29-1; J: TRBJ1-4; D: -; DNA: TGCAGCGTGGGGGCTGGTGAAAAACTGTTTTTT; CDR3: CSVGAGEKLFF
size: -; V: TRBV20-1; J: TRBJ1-5; D: -; DNA: TGCAGTGCCACCCAGGTGTCTGGCAATCAGCCCCAGCATTTT; CDR3: CSATQVSGNQPQHF
size: -; V: TRBV5-1; J: TRBJ2-3; D: -; DNA: TGCGCCAGCAGAGACAGTACCGGTTCAGATACGCAGTATTTT; CDR3: CASRDSTGSDTQYF
size: -; V: TRBV20-1; J: TRBJ1-6; D: -; DNA: TGCAGTGCTAGAGGGACGGCAGCTTCACCCCTCCACTTT; CDR3: CSARGTAASPLHF
size: once; V: TRBV29-1; J: TRBJ2-1; D: TRBD1; DNA: TGCAGCGTTGGCGGGACAGGGAGCCACAATGAGCAGTTCTTC; CDR3: CSVGGTGSHNEQFF
size: -; V: TRBV5-1; J: TRBJ2-7; D: -; DNA: TGCGCCAGCAGCTTAGGACCGAGCTCCTACGAGCAGTACTTC; CDR3: CASSLGPSSYEQYF
size: -; V: TRBV12-3/TRBV12-4; J: TRBJ1-4; D: -; DNA: TGTGCCAGCAGTTCCTCAGGGGAAAGGGGTGAAAAACTGTTTTTT; CDR3: CASSSSGERGEKLFF
size: -; V: TRBV20-1; J: TRBJ2-5; D: -; DNA: TGCAGTGCACAGGAAGGTAACGGAGAGACCCAGTACTTC; CDR3: CSAQEGNGETQYF
size: -; V: TRBV7-9; J: TRBJ2-2; D: -; DNA: TGTGCCAGCAGCGGTGTCACCGGGGAGCTGTTTTTT; CDR3: CASSGVTGELFF
size: -; V: TRBV4-2; J: TRBJ2-1; D: -; DNA: TGTGCCAGCAGCCAGAACCTAGTAGGTGAGCAGTTCTTC; CDR3: CASSQNLVGEQFF
size: -; V: TRBV7-3; J: TRBJ2-7; D: -; DNA: TGTGCCAGTAGCTCCTCAGGCTCCTACGAGCAGTACTTC; CDR3: CASSSSGSYEQYF
size: -; V: TRBV3-1; J: TRBJ2-6; D: -; DNA: TGTGCCAGCACCGGTTCGGGCACTGGGGCCAACGTCCTGACTTTC; CDR3: CASTGSGTGANVLTF
size: -; V: TRBV9; J: TRBJ1-1; D: TRBD1; DNA: TGTGCCAGCAGCGTAGTGACAGGGGGCATAAACACTGAAGCTTTCTTT; CDR3: CASSVVTGGINTEAFF
size: -; V: TRBV9; J: TRBJ2-3; D: -; DNA: TGTGCCAGCAGCGTAGGGCAGATCACAGATACGCAGTATTTT; CDR3: CASSVGQITDTQYF
size: -; V: TRBV25-1; J: TRBJ2-7; D: -; DNA: TGTGCCAGCAGTGGTAACGGCTACGAGCAGTACTTC; CDR3: CASSGNGYEQYF
size: once; V: TRBV30; J: TRBJ1-5; D: -; DNA: TGTGCCTGGAGGCCCGACAGATGGGTAACCCTCCATAGCAATCAGCCCCAGCATTTT; CDR3: CAWRPDRWVTLHSNQPQHF
size: -; V: TRBV3-1; J: TRBJ2-1; D: -; DNA: TGTGCCAGCAGCCAAGGAGCAAGTACTGAGCAGTTCTTC; CDR3: CASSQGASTEQFF
size: -; V: TRBV30; J: TRBJ2-2; D: -; DNA: TGTGCCTGGAGTCTACAGGGTGCCACCGGGGAGCTGTTTTTT; CDR3: CAWSLQGATGELFF
size: -; V: TRBV14; J: TRBJ2-7; D: -; DNA: TGTGCCAGCAGCCAAGGGGTAAGGTCCTACGAGCAGTACTTC; CDR3: CASSQGVRSYEQYF
size: -; V: TRBV19; J: TRBJ2-5; D: TRBD2; DNA: TGTGCCAGTAGTATCTCTAGCGGGGGACTAGAGACCCAGTACTTC; CDR3: CASSISSGGLETQYF
size: -; V: TRBV6-5; J: TRBJ1-2; D: TRBD1; DNA: TGTGCCAGCCGAAGGACAGGGGATGGCTACACCTTC; CDR3: CASRRTGDGYTF
size: -; V: TRBV20-1; J: TRBJ1-1; D: -; DNA: TGCAGGACCCCTTTGACAGGCCGGAACACTGAAGCTTTCTTT; CDR3: CRTPLTGRNTEAFF
size: -; V: TRBV4-2; J: TRBJ2-7; D: TRBD2; DNA: TGTGCCAGCAGCCAAGATGGGAGCGGGGGTCCATCCGAGCAGTACTTC; CDR3: CASSQDGSGGPSEQYF
size: -; V: TRBV24-1; J: TRBJ1-2; D: TRBD1; DNA: TGTGCCACCAGTGGGTTGACAGGGGAAGGCTACACCTTC; CDR3: CATSGLTGEGYTF
size: once; V: TRBV5-1; J: TRBJ1-2; D: TRBD1; DNA: TGCGCCAGCAGCACCGGACAGGGCGATGGCTACACCTTC; CDR3: CASSTGQGDGYTF
size: -; V: TRBV12-3/TRBV12-4; J: TRBJ1-2; D: -; DNA: TGTGCCAGCAGTTTAAGTACAGGGAGCTATGGCTACACCTTC; CDR3: CASSLSTGSYGYTF
size: -; V: TRBV9; J: TRBJ1-2; D: TRBD1; DNA: TGTGCCAGCAGGGAGGGCCTGGAAACAGGGGCCTATGGCTACACCTTC; CDR3: CASREGLETGAYGYTF
size: -; V: TRBV19; J: TRBJ1-4; D: -; DNA: TGTGCCAGTAGGCCGGGACCGGCGGAAAAACTGTTTTTT; CDR3: CASRPGPAEKLFF
size: -; V: TRBV7-2; J: TRBJ2-5; D: TRBD2; DNA: TGTGCCAGCAGCGCGGGACTAGCGGGGGGCCAAGAGACCCAGTACTTC; CDR3: CASSAGLAGGQETQYF
size: -; V: TRBV9; J: TRBJ2-3; D: TRBD2; DNA: TGTGCCAGCAGTCCCGGGGGGGGCGAGGGGGTTCGGGGAGATACGCAGTATTTT; CDR3: CASSPGGGEGVRGDTQYF
size: -; V: TRBV7-2; J: TRBJ1-1; D: TRBD1; DNA: TGTGCCAGCAGCGTAGATTACAGGGGAACTGAAGCTTTCTTT; CDR3: CASSVDYRGTEAFF
size: -; V: TRBV27; J: TRBJ2-1; D: -; DNA: TGTGCCAGCAAGGAGCGGGTGGAGCAGTTCTTC; CDR3: CASKERVEQFF
size: -; V: TRBV9; J: TRBJ2-3; D: -; DNA: TGTGCCAGCAGCGTGAGGGGGGGGCGTATCTTGGGAACAGATACGCAGTATTTT; CDR3: CASSVRGGRILGTDTQYF
size: -; V: TRBV5-1; J: TRBJ2-3; D: -; DNA: TGCGCCAGCAGCTTCTCGACTGGCTCAGATACGCAGTATTTT; CDR3: CASSFSTGSDTQYF
size: -; V: TRBV3-1; J: TRBJ2-7; D: TRBD1; DNA: TGTGCCAGCAGCCCCGGCCAAGGGGGCCCCTACGAGCAGTACTTC; CDR3: CASSPGQGGPYEQYF
size: -; V: TRBV4-3; J: TRBJ2-1; D: -; DNA: TGCGCCAGCAGCCCCTCCGGAGGGGCCCGGAATGAGCAGTTCTTC; CDR3: CASSPSGGARNEQFF
size: -; V: TRBV7-9; J: TRBJ2-1; D: TRBD2; DNA: TGTGCCAGCAATGTAGCGGGGGGTCCGGACAATGAGCAGTTCTTC; CDR3: CASNVAGGPDNEQFF
size: once; V: TRBV25-1; J: TRBJ1-2; D: -; DNA: TGTGCCAGCAGAGGGGGTGGAAGTGGCTACACCTTC; CDR3: CASRGGGSGYTF
size: -; V: TRBV3-1; J: TRBJ2-3; D: TRBD2; DNA: TGTGCCAGCAGCCCTCTAGCGGGGGGGTCAACAGATACGCAGTATTTT; CDR3: CASSPLAGGSTDTQYF